Detailed here is one TCR beta chain. Antigen: not known. The data originate from a study of response to subunit inactivated influenza vaccine. Study-wide results and caveats: It was the authors' suggestion that each seasonal influenza vaccination recruits few new T cells.

Germline assignment: CDR1 DFQATT and CDR2 SNEGSKA (reference sequence). V lost 8 bases and J lost 0; bases outside the gene matches: 12. The CDR3 consists of 15 residues. TCRdb reanalysed the RT-PCR reads using MiXCR and keeps one entry per CDR3 protein. The sample carries roughly 630,000 distinct CDR3 sequences, approximately 14% recorded once. The rearrangement links TRBV20-1 to TRBJ2-5; 7 positions agree with TRBD2. This sequence was found in a man between 45 and 60 years old who received an inactivated influenza vaccine. The starting material was PBMCs from blood, obtained less than 15 days before vaccination. CDR3 amino acids: CSLAVASGNQETQYF. CDR3 bases: TGCAGTTTGGCTGTGGCTAGCGGAAACCAAGAGACCCAGTACTTC.